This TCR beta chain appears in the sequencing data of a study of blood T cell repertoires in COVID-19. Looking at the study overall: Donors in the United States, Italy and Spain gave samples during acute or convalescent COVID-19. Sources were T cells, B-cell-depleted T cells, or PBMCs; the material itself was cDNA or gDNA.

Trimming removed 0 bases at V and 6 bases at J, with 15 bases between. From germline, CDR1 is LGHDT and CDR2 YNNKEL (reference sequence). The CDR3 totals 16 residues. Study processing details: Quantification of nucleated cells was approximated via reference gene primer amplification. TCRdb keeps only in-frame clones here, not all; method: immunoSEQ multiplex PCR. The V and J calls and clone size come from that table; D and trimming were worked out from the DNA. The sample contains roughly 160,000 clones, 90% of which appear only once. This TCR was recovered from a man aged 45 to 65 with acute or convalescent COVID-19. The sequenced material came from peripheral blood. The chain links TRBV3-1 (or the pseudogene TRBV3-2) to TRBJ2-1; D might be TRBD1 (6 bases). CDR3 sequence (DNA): TGTGCCAGCAGCCAAGAGGGGGCTAGCACCCTCAATGAGCAGTTCTTC. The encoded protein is CASSQEGASTLNEQFF.